A selection of T cell receptor beta chains follows, all from one sample in a study of human T cells and chemical hapten exposure. From the RACE reads, TCRdb called clonotypes with MiXCR, one entry per CDR3 protein. The data show 350,000 to 400,000 distinct CDR3 sequences, 5.1% seen once. The sample in question was whole blood, obtained in connection with sensitization to the hapten diphenylcyclopropenone (DPC). These receptors were taken from a woman in her forties or fifties with alopecia areata. Some clones in this sample may be carry-over from other donors' samples. CDR3s include the opening cysteine and the closing phenylalanine or tryptophan. D genes are given only for firm matches. Clone size is not always given. Where it is, it says once, few, many or a class for expanded clones.

TRBV29-1	.	many	TRBJ1-5	TGCAGCGTTGGGGAGCAGGGGTCGCCCCAGCATTTT	CSVGEQGSPQHF
TRBV5-1	.	many	TRBJ1-4	TGCGCCCGAATTTTTAGGACGAATGAAAAACTGTTTTTT	CARIFRTNEKLFF
TRBV5-1	TRBD1	many	TRBJ2-7	TGCGCCAGCAAACAAAGAGGGGGCACCTACGAGCAGTACTTC	CASKQRGGTYEQYF
TRBV2	.	few	TRBJ2-3	TGTGCCAGCAAGGAGCAGGGCCAAGATACGCAGTATTTT	CASKEQGQDTQYF
TRBV21-1	.	many	TRBJ1-4	TGTGCCAGCAGAAAGGGAAGGGAGCCCGAGGAAAAACTGTTTTTT	CASRKGREPEEKLFF
TRBV20-1	.	many	TRBJ2-7	TGCAGTGCTACGGACACCCACGAGCAGTACTTC	CSATDTHEQYF
TRBV5-4	TRBD2	.	TRBJ2-7	TGTGCCAGCAGCACCGGACTAGCGATCAACGAGCAGTACTTC	CASSTGLAINEQYF
TRBV27	TRBD2	few	TRBJ2-3	TGTGCCAGCAGTTGGGGGGGAGATACGCAGTATTTT	CASSWGGDTQYF
TRBV12-3/TRBV12-4	.	many	TRBJ2-2	TGTGCCCTTCAGGGTGGCACCGGGGAGCTGTTTTTT	CALQGGTGELFF
TRBV20-1	.	few	TRBJ2-6	TGCAGTGCTAGAGGACAACCTGGGGCCAACGTCCTGACTTTC	CSARGQPGANVLTF
TRBV12-3/TRBV12-4	.	few	TRBJ1-2	TGTGCCAGCAGTCGGTTCAGGGCGAGCGGCTATGGCTACACCTTC	CASSRFRASGYGYTF
TRBV4-1	.	few	TRBJ2-7	TGCGCCAGCAGCCAAGGAGGGGGCGAGCAGTACTTC	CASSQGGGEQYF
TRBV4-2	TRBD1	many	TRBJ2-1	TGTGCCAGCAGCCAAGATTGGGACAGGGGGCGAGGAGAGCAGTTCTTC	CASSQDWDRGRGEQFF
TRBV6-2/TRBV6-3	.	few	TRBJ2-2	TGTGCCAGCACCCCTACATCCTCCGCCGGGGAGCTGTTTTTT	CASTPTSSAGELFF
TRBV10-3	.	many	TRBJ2-2	TGTGCCATCCCTGGTGCGGACACCGGGGAGCTGTTTTTT	CAIPGADTGELFF
TRBV29-1	.	few	TRBJ2-3	TGCAGCGACTCCGGGACACGTAGCACAGATACGCAGTATTTT	CSDSGTRSTDTQYF
TRBV9	TRBD2	many	TRBJ2-7	TGTGCCAGCAGCCCCACTAGCGGGAGCCACGAGCAGTACTTC	CASSPTSGSHEQYF
TRBV6-2/TRBV6-3	.	once	TRBJ2-3	TGTGCCAGCATGGAGACTCCGAAGGGAGCAGATACGCAGTATTTT	CASMETPKGADTQYF
TRBV6-2/TRBV6-3	TRBD1	many	TRBJ1-1	TGTGCCAGCAGTTGGGACAGGGCGGACACTGAAGCTTTCTTT	CASSWDRADTEAFF
TRBV10-3	.	few	TRBJ2-5	TGTGCCATCAGTGAGTCGGTCCAAGAGACCCAGTACTTC	CAISESVQETQYF
TRBV10-3	TRBD1	many	TRBJ2-3	TGTGCCGCCAGAGAGAGCCCCGGGACAGGGAAAAATACGCAGTATTTT	CAARESPGTGKNTQYF
TRBV4-2	TRBD2	.	TRBJ2-3	TGTGCCTGCGGCGGGAGCGTACAGTATTTT	CACGGSVQYF
TRBV12-3/TRBV12-4	TRBD1	.	TRBJ2-2	TGTGCCAGCAGTACAGGGGCGGTTTTTTCCACCGGGGAGCTGTTTTTT	CASSTGAVFSTGELFF
TRBV6-1	.	many	TRBJ2-3	TGTGCCAGCAGTTCCCGGGGACTCACAGATACGCAGTATTTT	CASSSRGLTDTQYF
TRBV7-2	TRBD2	few	TRBJ2-7	TGTGCCAGCAGCTTGGCCGGGAGGTCCCGCGAGCAGTACTTC	CASSLAGRSREQYF
TRBV12-3/TRBV12-4	.	many	TRBJ1-5	TGTGCCAGCAGTTCACAGGTGGGAGCCATCAGCACTTTT	CASSSQVGAISTF
TRBV25-1	.	few	TRBJ1-4	TGTGCCAGCAGTGGAATAGGTGGGAGGCATGAAAAACTGTTTTTT	CASSGIGGRHEKLFF
TRBV4-3	TRBD1	many	TRBJ2-2	TGCGCCAGCAGCCAGGACAGGGCGAACACCGGGGAGCTGTTTTTT	CASSQDRANTGELFF
TRBV29-1	TRBD1	few	TRBJ2-7	TGCAGCGTAGACAGGGGCCCCTACGAGCAGTACTTC	CSVDRGPYEQYF
TRBV7-2	.	many	TRBJ1-4	TGTGCCAGCAGCTTTAAAGGGGGTAATGAAAAACTGTTTTTT	CASSFKGGNEKLFF
TRBV7-6	.	.	TRBJ1-5	TGTGCCAGCAGCTTAGGGGTGCTTCAGCCCCAGCATTTT	CASSLGVLQPQHF
TRBV6-1	.	.	TRBJ2-7	TGTGCCAGCACCGCTAGGACGGTGTCCTACGAGCAGTACTTC	CASTARTVSYEQYF
TRBV6-1	.	.	TRBJ1-1	TGTGCCAGCAGTACCGGGACTCCCGCCGGGGCTTTCTTT	CASSTGTPAGAFF
TRBV14	.	many	TRBJ2-3	TGTGCCAGCAGCCAAGAACTTGGGGGTACGCAGTATTTT	CASSQELGGTQYF
TRBV29-1	.	many	TRBJ1-3	TGCAGCGTTGTATGGGAGACTGGAAACACCATATATTTT	CSVVWETGNTIYF
TRBV12-3/TRBV12-4	.	few	TRBJ1-5	TGTGCCAGCAGTCCCTTAGGGAGGGAGAGCAATCAGCCCCAGCATTTT	CASSPLGRESNQPQHF
TRBV5-1	.	.	TRBJ2-3	TGCGCCAGCAGCTTGGAGACTACAGCAGATACGCAGTATTTT	CASSLETTADTQYF
TRBV4-3	TRBD2	many	TRBJ2-1	TGCGCCAGCAGCCAACTGGCGGGAGGGCCGGGTTCCTACAATGAGCAGTTCTTC	CASSQLAGGPGSYNEQFF
TRBV20-1	.	many	TRBJ1-5	TGCAGTGCTGGCGGGGCCGGCCAGGGTAGCAATCAGCCCCAGCATTTT	CSAGGAGQGSNQPQHF
TRBV29-1	.	few	TRBJ1-1	TGCAGCGTTGCCTGGACGGGTGGCACTGAAGCTTTCTTT	CSVAWTGGTEAFF
TRBV28	.	.	TRBJ1-5	TGTGCCAGCAGTTTTGGCAGCAGCAATCAGCCCCAGCATTTT	CASSFGSSNQPQHF
TRBV29-1	.	few	TRBJ1-2	TGCAGCGTTGAAGATCAAACTAACTATGGCTACACCTTC	CSVEDQTNYGYTF
TRBV28	TRBD2	.	TRBJ2-1	TGTGCCAGCAGTTCACCGGGACTAGCTAATTATGAGCAGTTCTTC	CASSSPGLANYEQFF
TRBV5-5	.	.	TRBJ1-5	TGTGCCAGCAGCTTGGGACAGAGGAATCAGCCCCAGCATTTT	CASSLGQRNQPQHF
TRBV7-2	.	many	TRBJ1-5	TGTGCCAGCAGCCGTTCCACAGGGAGCGTTGAACCCCAGCATTTT	CASSRSTGSVEPQHF
TRBV20-1	TRBD1	many	TRBJ2-7	TGCAGTGCTAGATCCCGGGACAGGGGAGGCCACGAGCAGTACTTC	CSARSRDRGGHEQYF
TRBV6-1	.	few	TRBJ1-2	TGTGCCAGCAGTGAAGCATGGCCAGCCAACTATGGCTACACCTTC	CASSEAWPANYGYTF
TRBV5-6	.	many	TRBJ2-1	TGTGCCAGCAGCTTGGGAGGGTTTGAGCAGTTCTTC	CASSLGGFEQFF
TRBV2	.	many	TRBJ2-2	TGTGCCAGCAGGAGACAATGGGTGAACACCGGGGAGCTGTTTTTT	CASRRQWVNTGELFF
TRBV7-2	.	many	TRBJ2-2	TGTGCCAGCAGCTTAGTAACTACCGGGGAGCTGTTTTTT	CASSLVTTGELFF
TRBV14	.	many	TRBJ1-1	TGTGCCAGCACCTACTCGAGGAATACTGAAGCTTTCTTT	CASTYSRNTEAFF
TRBV9	.	many	TRBJ1-5	TGTGCCAGCAGCGTAGGGACAAGTCAGCCCCAGCATTTT	CASSVGTSQPQHF
TRBV12-3/TRBV12-4	.	many	TRBJ1-1	TGTGCCAGCAGCCCCGCCACTGAGGCTTTCTTT	CASSPATEAFF
TRBV2	TRBD2	.	TRBJ2-1	TGTGCCAGGTCCCTTTCCGGGGGGGCCGATGAGCAGTTCTTC	CARSLSGGADEQFF
TRBV7-6	.	many	TRBJ2-3	TGTGCCAGCAGCTTAGTGGAAACAGATACGCAGTATTTT	CASSLVETDTQYF
TRBV30	.	many	TRBJ2-3	TGTGCCTGGACTAGAAGCACAGATACGCAGTATTTT	CAWTRSTDTQYF
TRBV7-6	.	.	TRBJ2-3	TGTGCCAGCAGCTTAGGTTTATTGCTGGCAGGGCCCACAGATACGCAGTATTTT	CASSLGLLLAGPTDTQYF
TRBV29-1	TRBD2	.	TRBJ2-3	TGCAGCGTTGAAAGCCCTAGCGGGAGTGTGGCAGATACGCAGTATTTT	CSVESPSGSVADTQYF
TRBV5-1	TRBD1	.	TRBJ1-2	TGCGCCAGCAGCTTGGGGACAGGGGACAACTATGGCTACACCTTC	CASSLGTGDNYGYTF